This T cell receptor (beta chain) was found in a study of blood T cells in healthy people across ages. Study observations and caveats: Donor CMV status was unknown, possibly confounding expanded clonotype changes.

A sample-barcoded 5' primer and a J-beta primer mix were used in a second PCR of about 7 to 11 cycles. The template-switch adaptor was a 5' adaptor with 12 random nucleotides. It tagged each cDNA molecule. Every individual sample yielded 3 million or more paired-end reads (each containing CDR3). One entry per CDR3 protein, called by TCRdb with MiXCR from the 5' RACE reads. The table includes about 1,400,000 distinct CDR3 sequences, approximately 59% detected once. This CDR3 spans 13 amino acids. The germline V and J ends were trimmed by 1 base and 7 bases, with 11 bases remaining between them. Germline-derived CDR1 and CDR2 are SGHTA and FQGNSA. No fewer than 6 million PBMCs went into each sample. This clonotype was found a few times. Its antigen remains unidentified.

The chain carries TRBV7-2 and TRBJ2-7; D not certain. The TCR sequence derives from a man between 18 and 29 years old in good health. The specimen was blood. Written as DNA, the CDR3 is TGTGCCAGCAGCTTAGATCCAGTGGGGGAGCAGTACTTC. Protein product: CASSLDPVGEQYF.